This TCR beta chain was retrieved from a study of T cells after yellow fever vaccination. About the study: Preparation of the low-cell-number fractions used SMART-Seq v4 Ultra Low Input. Study results and caveats: There was a small share of clonotypes that showed up in both the CD4 and CD8 compartments. Weaker overall was a secondary response that nonetheless peaked faster, on day 5 versus 15. Reappearance after the booster was seen for most primary-vaccination clones, at 95% to 98% CD4 and less than 90% CD8.

Trimming took off 3 bases at V and 14 bases at J, with 17 bases between the two ends. Germline V CDR1 and CDR2: SGHTA, FQGNSA. The CDR3 length is 14 residues. TCRdb itself ran the 5' RACE reads through MiXCR, one entry per CDR3 protein. The data contain about 500,000 distinct CDR3 sequences, about a sixth of them singletons. As concerns this clonotype: What it recognizes is unknown.

The V call is TRBV7-2, the J call TRBJ1-6, with a weak D call TRBD1 (6 bases). The TCR was taken from a young man who received the YFV17D yellow fever vaccine. Source: PBMCs, taken 4 to 6 days after the first yellow fever vaccination. CDR3 coding DNA: TGTGCCAGCAGCTTGACGGGGGCGATATCCGCCCTCCACTTT. This encodes CASSLTGAISALHF.